Listed here are 6 T cell receptor beta chains from one sample, sequenced in a study of blood T cell repertoires in COVID-19. The table came from immunoSEQ multiplex PCR; TCRdb's copy has only in-frame clones and leaves some out. The sample records around 130,000 clones, roughly 80% being singletons. The sequencing input was peripheral blood. The receptors were sampled from a man aged 65 to 85 with acute or convalescent COVID-19.

This clone occurred once. The chain couples TRBV3-1 (or the pseudogene TRBV3-2) to TRBJ2-2; possible D gene TRBD2, 6 bases. The CDR3 contains 14 residues. Germline CDR1 LGHDT, CDR2 YNNKEL (reference sequence). Trimming pared 1 base from V and 7 bases from J, leaving 10 bases between. The CDR3 nucleotides read TGTGCCAGCAGCCAAGGCATGGGAGGCGGGGAGCTGTTTTTT. This sequence encodes CASSQGMGGGELFF.

The chain employs TRBV6-5 and TRBJ1-1; D possibly corresponds to TRBD1 (5 bases). V was shortened by 4 bases and J by 2 bases, with 11 bases between the two germline ends. This CDR3 is built from 14 residues. Per germline, CDR1 MNHEY and CDR2 SVGAGI. The CDR3 protein is CASSSGHLNTEAFF. The DNA of the CDR3 is TGTGCCAGCAGTTCCGGACACCTCAACACTGAAGCTTTCTTT.

This clone was counted once. This chain links TRBV7-2 with TRBJ1-5, with 9 bases identical to TRBD1. V shed 5 bases, J shed 3 bases, and the junction held 5 bases outside the gene matches. From germline, CDR1 is SGHTA and CDR2 FQGNSA. The CDR3 totals 15 residues. CDR3 protein: CASSLQGANNQPQHF. CDR3 in DNA: TGTGCCAGCAGCCTACAGGGGGCTAACAATCAGCCCCAGCATTTT.

This chain connects TRBV5-4 to TRBJ1-1; 9 bases fit TRBD1. The germline V gene encodes CDR1 SGHNT and CDR2 YYREEE (reference sequence). The CDR3 length is 15 residues. Trimming removed 0 bases from V and 0 bases from J; junction bases left unmatched: 0. CDR3 sequence: CASSLGDRVNTEAFF. CDR3 nucleotide sequence: TGTGCCAGCAGCTTGGGGGACAGGGTGAACACTGAAGCTTTCTTT.

The table lists this clone with a count of one. This chain uses TRBV25-1 with TRBJ2-7; D possibly corresponds to TRBD1 (5 bases). Per germline, CDR1 MGHDK and CDR2 SYGVNS. Trimming removed 6 bases at V and 5 bases at J, with 14 bases between. The CDR3 has 13 amino acids. CDR3 residues: CASSDLGRNEQYF. CDR3 DNA: TGTGCCAGCAGCGATTTGGGGCGGAACGAGCAGTACTTC.

This clone was recorded only once. The chain combines TRBV28 with TRBJ2-1, with 10 bases that match TRBD1. After removal of 7 bases from V and 7 bases from J, the junction contained 16 bases not matched to a gene. The CDR3 length is 17 residues. Germline V lookup: CDR1 MDHEN, CDR2 SYDVKM. The CDR3 DNA reads TGTGCCAGCAATCGCCCGGGAGGGACAGGGGATTGGAATGAGCAGTTCTTC. Translation: CASNRPGGTGDWNEQFF. Full variable domain (outside the CDR3, taken from reference TRBV28 and TRBJ2-1): DVKVTQSSRYLVKRTGEKVFLECVQDMDHENMFWYRQDPGLGLRLIYFSYDVKMKEKGDIPEGYSVSREKKERFSLILESASTNQTSMYLCASNRPGGTGDWNEQFFGPGTRLTVL.